These T cell receptor beta chains were read from a single sample in a study of PD-1 blockade in mismatch repair-deficient tumors. Method: immunoSEQ multiplex PCR; TCRdb's copy keeps in-frame clones and lacks some. Of 50,000 or so clones detected, 65% to 80% appear once; the ten largest clones hold less than 3.5%. The sample in question was PBMCs, obtained before pembrolizumab treatment. These receptor sequences come from an adult with mismatch repair-deficient cancer. The CDR3 runs from the conserved cysteine through the conserved F or W. The order of the fields is V gene, D gene, CDR3 protein. A D gene is named only where the DNA matches it firmly.

V: TRBV18; D: .; CDR3: CASSPSDVTNQPQHF
V: TRBV7-8; D: TRBD2; CDR3: CASSKTSGGRETQYF
V: TRBV11-3; D: TRBD2; CDR3: CASSLGTSGTYNEQFF
V: TRBV19; D: TRBD2; CDR3: CASTSGSSYEQYF
V: TRBV6-1; D: .; CDR3: CASRTTQSSYNEQFF
V: TRBV15; D: TRBD1; CDR3: CATSRARDSSYEQYF
V: TRBV4-2; D: .; CDR3: CASSQDNAGGRSHQPQHF
V: TRBV6-7; D: .; CDR3: CASSRGNPYSGNTIYF
V: TRBV5-6; D: .; CDR3: CASSFRLKGFNTEAFF
V: TRBV11-2; D: .; CDR3: CASSLSGSQGGYTF
V: TRBV7-7; D: .; CDR3: CASSLYTEGEQFF
V: TRBV9; D: .; CDR3: CASSLTGGGGYTF
V: TRBV7-9; D: .; CDR3: CASSFDGSYEQYF